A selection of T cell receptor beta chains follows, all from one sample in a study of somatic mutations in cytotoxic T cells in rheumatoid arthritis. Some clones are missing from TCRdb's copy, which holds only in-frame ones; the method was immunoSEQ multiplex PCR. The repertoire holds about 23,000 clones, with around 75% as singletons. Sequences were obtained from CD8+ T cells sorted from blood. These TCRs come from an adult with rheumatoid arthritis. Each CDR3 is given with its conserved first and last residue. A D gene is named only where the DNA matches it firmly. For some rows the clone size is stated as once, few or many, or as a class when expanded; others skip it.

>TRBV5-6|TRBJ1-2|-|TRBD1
CASSPGTGSGLGYTF
TGTGCCAGCAGCCCCGGGACAGGGAGCGGATTGGGCTACACCTTC
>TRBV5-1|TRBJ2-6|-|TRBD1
CASSTRTGYTSGANVLTF
TGCGCCAGCAGTACCAGGACAGGTTATACCTCTGGGGCCAACGTCCTGACTTTC
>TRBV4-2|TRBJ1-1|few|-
CASSRRRLNTEAFF
TGTGCCAGCAGTCGACGGAGACTGAACACTGAAGCTTTCTTT
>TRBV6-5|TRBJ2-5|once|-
CASSYVRAETQYF
TGTGCCAGCAGTTACGTCCGCGCCGAGACCCAGTACTTC
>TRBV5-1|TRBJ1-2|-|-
CASSPRQFNYGYTF
TGCGCCAGCAGCCCTCGACAGTTTAACTATGGCTACACCTTC
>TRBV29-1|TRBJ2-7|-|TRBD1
CSVVGGSGGEAYEQYF
TGCAGCGTTGTGGGGGGATCAGGGGGCGAAGCTTACGAGCAGTACTTC
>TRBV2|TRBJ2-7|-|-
CASSGGNSYEQYF
TGTGCCAGCAGTGGGGGTAATTCCTACGAGCAGTACTTC
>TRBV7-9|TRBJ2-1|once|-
CASSFVWEGGAYNEQFF
TGTGCCAGCAGCTTTGTTTGGGAAGGGGGGGCCTACAATGAGCAGTTCTTC
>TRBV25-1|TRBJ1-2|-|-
CASSDPGSNYGYTF
TGTGCCAGCAGTGATCCAGGCTCTAACTATGGCTACACCTTC
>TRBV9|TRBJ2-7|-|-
CASSLGRGAHEQYF
TGTGCCAGCAGCCTAGGGAGGGGGGCCCACGAGCAGTACTTC
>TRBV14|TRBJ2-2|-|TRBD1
CASSFHPGQTNTGELFF
TGTGCCAGCAGCTTTCATCCGGGACAGACGAACACCGGGGAGCTGTTTTTT
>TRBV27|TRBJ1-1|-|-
CASSLGVSAEAFF
TGTGCCAGCAGTTTAGGGGTTTCGGCTGAAGCTTTCTTT
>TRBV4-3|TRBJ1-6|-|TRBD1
CASSGGGYNSPLHF
TGCGCCAGCTCAGGGGGGGGGTATAATTCACCCCTCCACTTT
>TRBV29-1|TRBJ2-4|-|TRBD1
CSVELSTGERNIQYF
TGCAGCGTTGAACTCTCGACAGGGGAAAGGAACATTCAGTACTTC
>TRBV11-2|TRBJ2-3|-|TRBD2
CASSLPKAGVRRDTQYF
TGTGCCAGCAGCTTACCAAAAGCGGGAGTGAGGCGAGATACGCAGTATTTT
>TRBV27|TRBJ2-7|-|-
CASSSGRQSQQYF
TGTGCCAGCAGCAGCGGACGGCAGAGTCAGCAGTACTTC
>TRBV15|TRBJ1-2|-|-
CATSRDEVGSYGYTF
TGTGCCACCAGCAGAGATGAAGTGGGAAGCTATGGCTACACCTTC
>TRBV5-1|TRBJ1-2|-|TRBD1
CASSLEAGGGYTF
TGCGCCAGCAGCTTGGAGGCAGGGGGTGGCTACACCTTC
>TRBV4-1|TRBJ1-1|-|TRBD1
CASSHGQGVNTEAFF
TGCGCTAGCAGCCACGGGCAGGGGGTGAACACTGAAGCTTTCTTT
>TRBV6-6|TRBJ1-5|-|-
CASSPDSRNQPQHF
TGTGCCAGCAGCCCGGACAGTCGCAATCAGCCCCAGCATTTT
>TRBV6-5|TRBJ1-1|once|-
CASSYFGMNTEAFF
TGTGCCAGCAGTTACTTTGGGATGAACACTGAAGCTTTCTTT
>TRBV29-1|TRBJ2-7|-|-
CSVELGVPYEQYF
TGCAGCGTTGAGCTAGGGGTCCCCTACGAGCAGTACTTC
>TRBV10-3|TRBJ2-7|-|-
CAITPGTGAYEQYF
TGTGCCATCACCCCGGGGACCGGGGCCTACGAGCAGTACTTC
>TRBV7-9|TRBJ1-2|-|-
CASSLDIRYGYTF
TGTGCCAGCAGCTTAGACATTCGATATGGCTACACCTTC
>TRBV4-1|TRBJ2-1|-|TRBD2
CASSRQRESSYNEQFF
TGCGCCAGCAGCAGACAGCGGGAGAGCTCCTACAATGAGCAGTTCTTC
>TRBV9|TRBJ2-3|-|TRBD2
CASSVLAGGTADTQYF
TGTGCCAGCAGCGTTCTAGCGGGGGGAACGGCAGATACGCAGTATTTT
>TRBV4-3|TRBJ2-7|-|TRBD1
CASSQGTTGSYEQYF
TGCGCCAGCAGCCAAGGTACGACAGGGAGCTACGAGCAGTACTTC
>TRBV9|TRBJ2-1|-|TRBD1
CASSVGTGGGNEQFF
TGTGCCAGCAGCGTAGGGACAGGGGGGGGGAATGAGCAGTTCTTC
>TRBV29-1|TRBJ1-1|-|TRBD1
CSVEEVEAGGFGAFF
TGCAGCGTTGAAGAGGTCGAGGCAGGGGGTTTTGGAGCTTTCTTT
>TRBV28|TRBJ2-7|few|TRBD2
CASRLAGAHEQYF
TGTGCCAGCCGACTAGCGGGAGCCCACGAGCAGTACTTC
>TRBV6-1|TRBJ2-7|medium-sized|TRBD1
CASSPRGPGEQYF
TGTGCCAGCAGCCCGAGGGGGCCGGGGGAGCAGTACTTC
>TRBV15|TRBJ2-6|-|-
CATSRRRDGANVLTF
TGTGCCACCAGCAGACGGAGGGACGGGGCCAACGTCCTGACTTTC
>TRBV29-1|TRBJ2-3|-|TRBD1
CSVVDRGVTDTQYF
TGCAGCGTTGTTGACAGGGGAGTCACAGATACGCAGTATTTT
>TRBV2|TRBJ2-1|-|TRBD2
CASSGTSGSQYNEQFF
TGTGCCAGCAGTGGGACTAGCGGGAGCCAGTACAATGAGCAGTTCTTC
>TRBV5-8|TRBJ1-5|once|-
CASSFVNQPQHF
TGTGCCAGCAGCTTTGTGAATCAGCCCCAGCATTTT
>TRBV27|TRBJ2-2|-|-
CASSFNGGGTGELFF
TGTGCCAGCAGTTTCAATGGTGGGGGCACCGGGGAGCTGTTTTTT
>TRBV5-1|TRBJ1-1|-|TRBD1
CASSLGGQGRTEAFF
TGCGCCAGCAGCTTGGGGGGACAGGGCCGCACTGAAGCTTTCTTT
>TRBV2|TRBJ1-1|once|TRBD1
CASSEVGGGAGTEAFF
TGTGCCAGCAGTGAAGTGGGAGGGGGCGCGGGGACTGAAGCTTTCTTT
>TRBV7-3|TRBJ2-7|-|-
CASSLTPPGEQYF
TGTGCCAGCAGCTTAACCCCCCCGGGGGAGCAGTACTTC
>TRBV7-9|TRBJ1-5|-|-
CASSNRDTIQPQHF
TGTGCCAGCTCCAACCGGGACACCATTCAGCCCCAGCATTTT
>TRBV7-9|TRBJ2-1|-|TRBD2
CASSFTGRAGNEQFF
TGTGCCAGCAGCTTTACCGGGAGGGCCGGGAATGAGCAGTTCTTC
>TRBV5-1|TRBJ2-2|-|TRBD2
CASSYGLAGAHGELFF
TGCGCCAGCAGCTATGGACTAGCGGGAGCTCACGGGGAGCTGTTTTTT
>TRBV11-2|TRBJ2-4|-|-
CASSFGSSPKNIQYF
TGTGCCAGCAGCTTCGGTAGTTCCCCCAAAAACATTCAGTACTTC
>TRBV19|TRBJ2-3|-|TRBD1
CASSPSGGATDTQYF
TGTGCCAGTAGTCCATCAGGGGGCGCGACAGATACGCAGTATTTT
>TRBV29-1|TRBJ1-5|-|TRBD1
CSVEDRTGMEPQHF
TGCAGCGTTGAAGACCGGACAGGGATGGAGCCCCAGCATTTT
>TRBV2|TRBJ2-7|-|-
CASSAIQLYEQYF
TGTGCCAGCAGTGCCATTCAGCTGTACGAGCAGTACTTC
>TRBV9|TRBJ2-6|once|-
CASSSRGSGANVLTF
TGTGCCAGCAGCTCCAGGGGCTCTGGGGCCAACGTCCTGACTTTC
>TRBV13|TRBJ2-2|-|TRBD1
CASSTGQGMSPFGELFF
TGTGCCAGCAGCACAGGACAGGGAATGTCCCCCTTCGGGGAGCTGTTTTTT